These 21 T cell receptor beta chains were sequenced from one sample in a study of response to subunit inactivated influenza vaccine. MiXCR was run by TCRdb on the RT-PCR reads, yielding one entry per CDR3 protein. Of approximately 500,000 distinct CDR3 sequences detected, under 15% appear once; the ten largest clones hold roughly 13%. The sequences come from PBMCs from blood, collected about 40 days after vaccination. The receptors come from a middle-aged man who received an inactivated influenza vaccine.

In this sample, this clonotype turned up a few times. The J gene is TRBJ2-1, the V gene TRBV10-3; 9 positions agree with TRBD2. The V and J ends lost 6 bases and 8 bases, in that order; junction bases with no gene match: 8. From germline, CDR1 is ENHRY and CDR2 SYGVKD. CDR3 length equals 14 residues. The CDR3 bases are TGTGCCATCAGGGCGGGAGGGCCGTATCATGAGCAGTTCTTC. Translating it yields CAIRAGGPYHEQFF.

In its sample, this clonotype was seen a few times. The CDR3 nucleotides read TGTGCCAGCAAAGCGGGAGGCCCCACAGATACGCAGTATTTT. Its protein is CASKAGGPTDTQYF. V usage is TRBV6-2 or TRBV6-3 and J usage is TRBJ2-3, with 9 bases lining up with TRBD2. Germline V gives CDR1 MNHEY, CDR2 SVGEGT. This CDR3 has 14 residues. J was trimmed by 2 bases and V by 7 bases; bases with no gene match: 4.

This clonotype was seen repeatedly, ten times or more. The CDR3 sequence: CASTMRALVNEQFF. The CDR3 DNA sequence: TGTGCCAGCACCATGAGGGCGTTGGTCAATGAGCAGTTCTTC. The gene calls are TRBV28 and TRBJ2-1; possibly TRBD2 for D (5 bases). V lost 7 bases, J lost 6 bases, and 16 bases lay in between. Germline V gene lookup returns CDR1 MDHEN and CDR2 SYDVKM. CDR3 size: 14 residues.

This clonotype was counted only a few times. The chain recombines TRBV10-3 with TRBJ2-2, with 10 bases lining up with TRBD1. Germline lookup yields CDR1 ENHRY and CDR2 SYGVKD. The CDR3 sequence is 16 residues long. V was clipped by 6 bases and J by 4 bases; unmatched bases: 8. CDR3 sequence reads: CAISNTGTGVTGELFF. The DNA for the CDR3 is TGTGCCATCAGCAATACCGGGACAGGGGTCACCGGGGAGCTGTTTTTT.

In this sample, this clonotype turned up many times. This chain uses TRBV4-3 with TRBJ2-5, with D uncertain. Trimming took 2 bases from V and 4 from J, leaving 14 bases between them. The CDR3 consists of 15 residues. Per the germline V gene, CDR1 is LGHNA and CDR2 is YSLEER. The CDR3 coding sequence is TGCGCCAGCAGCCAATTACGGGCCTCGGGAGAGACCCAGTACTTC. Amino acids: CASSQLRASGETQYF.

This clonotype was recorded many times. This rearrangement joins TRBV7-2 to TRBJ2-7, with 8 bases that match TRBD2. This CDR3 contains 16 residues. Germline CDR1 SGHTA, CDR2 FQGNSA. V was clipped by 2 bases and J by 7 bases; unmatched bases: 13. The chain's CDR3 is CASSLQRSGGTYEQYF. CDR3 DNA: TGTGCCAGCAGCTTACAAAGGTCGGGGGGGACATATGAGCAGTACTTC.

This clonotype was seen more than once but under ten times. The rearrangement links TRBV25-1 to TRBJ2-7; D is perhaps TRBD2 (6 bases). The V gene lost 6 bases and the J gene lost 0 bases, with 9 bases spanning the gap. Germline V gene lookup returns CDR1 MGHDK and CDR2 SYGVNS. The CDR3 runs 13 residues. For the CDR3, the DNA is TGTGCCAGCAGACCCGGGGGCTCCTACGAGCAGTACTTC. Translated, it gives CASRPGGSYEQYF.

The sample holds a few counts of this clonotype. This chain joins TRBV5-1 and TRBJ2-1, with 13 bases aligning to TRBD2. The CDR3 runs to 15 residues. CDR1 and CDR2 from the germline V gene are SGHRS and YFSETQ. V was clipped by 4 bases and J by 8 bases; unmatched bases: 6. The CDR3 protein is CASSMTSGGLDEQFF. The CDR3 DNA reads TGCGCCAGCAGCATGACTAGCGGGGGGCTCGATGAGCAGTTCTTC. Full variable domain (missing parts from reference TRBV5-1 and TRBJ2-1): KAGVTQTPRYLIKTRGQQVTLSCSPISGHRSVSWYQQTPGQGLQFLFEYFSETQRNKGNFPGRFSGRQFSNSRSEMNVSTLELGDSALYLCASSMTSGGLDEQFFGPGTRLTVL.

This clonotype turned up a few times. The CDR3 protein is CSARLVSYNEQFF. The CDR3 DNA reads TGCAGTGCTCGACTAGTCTCCTACAATGAGCAGTTCTTC. This sequence joins TRBV20-1 and TRBJ2-1; D may be TRBD2 (6 bases). The V gene's germline CDR1 is DFQATT and CDR2 SNEGSKA (reference sequence). The CDR3 length is 13 residues. V was pared by 5 bases and J by 0 bases, with 8 bases between.

A single count supports this clonotype. The chain employs TRBV7-9 and TRBJ2-7; 9 nucleotides match TRBD2. CDR3 length: 15 amino acids. Losses at the gene ends were 5 bases for V and 4 bases for J; bases not matched to a gene: 9. CDR1 and CDR2 (germline): SEHNR, FQNEAQ (reference sequence). As DNA, the CDR3 is TGTGCCAGCAGCCCCCCTGGGCTAGCGGGGTACGAGCAGTACTTC. Amino acid sequence: CASSPPGLAGYEQYF.

This clonotype was observed a few times. V usage is TRBV5-5 and J usage is TRBJ2-7, with 9 bases fitting TRBD1. Germline lookup yields CDR1 SGHKS and CDR2 YYEKEE (reference sequence). V gave up 0 bases and J gave up 5 bases; unmatched junction bases: 12. The CDR3 covers 17 residues. The CDR3 reads CASSLVQGAWGVNEQYF. The DNA of the CDR3 is TGTGCCAGCAGCTTGGTACAGGGGGCGTGGGGCGTGAACGAGCAGTACTTC.

This clonotype has a count of ten or more. The CDR3 sequence: CASSIEGRGEAQHF. The CDR3 bases are TGTGCCAGCTCAATAGAGGGGCGCGGAGAGGCCCAGCATTTT. This chain uses TRBV18 with TRBJ1-5, with a possible D match to TRBD1 (5 bases). V lost 5 bases and J 11 bases, leaving 19 bases between the germline ends. Looked up from germline, CDR1 is KGHSH and CDR2 is LQKENI. This CDR3 is built from 14 residues.

This chain uses TRBV5-6 with TRBJ2-2, with D maybe TRBD2 (5 bases). In germline, CDR1 is SGHDT, CDR2 YYEEEE. V was clipped by 5 bases and J by 4 bases, with 18 bases between them. CDR3 length: 16 residues. Here the CDR3 reads CASSPLVGAGTGELFF. Here the CDR3 DNA reads TGTGCCAGCAGTCCCCTGGTGGGAGCTGGCACCGGGGAGCTGTTTTTT.

This clonotype has a count of ten or more. The junction shows a germline mismatch at one end, possibly a read error. The chain combines TRBV7-7 with TRBJ1-1; D unresolved. This CDR3 is built from 13 residues. Per germline, CDR1 SSHAT and CDR2 FNYEAQ (reference sequence). The DNA for the CDR3 is TGTGCTAGCAGCCGCGCCCCGAACACTGAAGCTTTCTTT. Translating gives CASSRAPNTEAFF.

The V and J genes are TRBV11-2 and TRBJ2-3; TRBD1 might be the D (6 bases). Trimming stripped 2 bases from V and 2 bases from J, with 23 bases between. CDR3 length: 19 residues. From germline, CDR1 is SGHAT and CDR2 FQNNGV. The CDR3: CASSLSVTGGRTSTDTQYF. DNA for the CDR3: TGTGCCAGCAGCTTATCAGTTACTGGGGGCCGAACATCCACAGATACGCAGTATTTT.

This sequence joins TRBV4-3 and TRBJ2-4, with D possibly TRBD2 on 5 matching bases. CDR3 length equals 17 residues. CDR1 and CDR2 from the germline V gene are LGHNA and YSLEER. The ends were cut back, 7 bases at V and 1 base at J, with 20 bases in the middle. Here the CDR3 reads CASNESGLWSAKNIQYF. CDR3 sequence (DNA): TGCGCCAGCAACGAGTCCGGACTCTGGTCTGCCAAAAACATTCAGTACTTC.

This clonotype appeared a few times. The chain couples TRBV11-2 to TRBJ2-1, with TRBD2 matching 13 bases. The CDR3 has 14 amino acids. CDR1 and CDR2 (germline): SGHAT, FQNNGV. V trimming: 4 bases; J trimming: 8 bases; junction bases outside the gene matches: 2. The CDR3 DNA is TGTGCCAGCAGCTGGACTAGCGGGAGTGATGAGCAGTTCTTC. Its protein is CASSWTSGSDEQFF.

This clonotype showed up just a few times. V is TRBV20-1 and J is TRBJ2-1; D is undetermined. The CDR3 length is 13 residues. The ends were cut back, 4 bases at V and 8 bases at J, with 15 bases in the middle. Germline CDR1 is DFQATT and CDR2 is SNEGSKA (reference sequence). CDR3 protein: CSANRAPSDEQFF. DNA for the CDR3: TGCAGTGCTAACCGGGCCCCTTCGGATGAGCAGTTCTTC.

Many counts were recorded for this clonotype. Here the CDR3 DNA reads TGTGCCAGCAGTCCAAGCGGGGGGCCCTCCAATGAGCAGTTCTTC. Translated: CASSPSGGPSNEQFF. The chain recombines TRBV12-3 or TRBV12-4 with TRBJ2-1, with 9 bases lining up with TRBD2. V dropped 5 bases and J dropped 6; count of bases not matched to a gene: 8. The CDR3 runs 15 residues.

This clonotype was detected only a few times. The chain has TRBV7-9 and TRBJ1-1; weak D call: TRBD1 (5 bases). This CDR3 comprises 15 residues. V was pared by 3 bases and J by 3 bases, with 14 bases between. CDR1 SEHNR and CDR2 FQNEAQ come from the germline V gene (reference sequence). The CDR3 reads CASSFYGRGDTEAFF. CDR3 coding DNA: TGTGCCAGCAGCTTCTATGGCCGAGGGGACACTGAAGCTTTCTTT. The entire variable domain, with the rest obtained from reference TRBV7-9 and TRBJ1-1, is as follows: DTGVSQNPRHKITKRGQNVTFRCDPISEHNRLYWYRQTLGQGPEFLTYFQNEAQLEKSRLLSDRFSAERPKGSFSTLEIQRTEQGDSAMYLCASSFYGRGDTEAFFGQGTRLTVV.

This clonotype has only a few counts. The gene calls are TRBV27 and TRBJ1-2; D is unresolved. The ends were cut back, 2 bases at V and 5 bases at J, with 12 bases in the middle. Per germline, CDR1 MNHEY and CDR2 SMNVEV (reference sequence). The CDR3 has 14 amino acids. CDR3 protein: CASSLKRDGYGYTF. DNA of the CDR3: TGTGCCAGCAGTTTAAAAAGGGATGGGTATGGCTACACCTTC.